This T cell receptor (beta chain) was sequenced during a study of blood T cell repertoires in COVID-19 (dated by TCRdb to the early 2020s). Study-wide context: Samples from collaborators originated in the United States, Italy and Spain and spanned both the acute and convalescent phases of COVID-19. The sample metadata nearly always contained a de-identified subject ID, COVID-19 status, age in years and sex. The repertoires were released in a freely available public database meant as a resource for research on the immune response to SARS-CoV-2. Where available, HLA class I and class II types were taken from metadata supplied by the sample provider and were not determined by assay-based typing. The samples were drawn from the first 160 participants of the ongoing ImmuneRACE study and from over a thousand subjects provided by 6 global collaborators. Subjects who had been exposed to COVID-19, were actively infected with it, or had recovered from it provided the deeply sampled blood TCRbeta repertoires that made up the dataset. The material from the prospective study consisted of cDNA or gDNA derived from T cells, B-cell-depleted T cells, or PBMCs.

From its cysteine to its phenylalanine, the CDR3 spans 12 amino acids. Just CDR3 DNA is preserved here, 36 bases in frame from base 1. The germline V gene (reference sequence) specifies SEHNR as CDR1 and FQNEAQ as CDR2. Germline trimming: 8 bases from V, 8 bases from J; junction bases outside gene matches: 7. Study-wide findings and limitations: How much clinical and demographic metadata was included differed by source and by participant, and the metadata was provided uncurated.

This clone occurred a few times. Its specific antigen is unknown. There are no base qualities to consult, and no much larger clone falls within one base. TCRbeta CDR3 regions were amplified from genomic DNA using the immunoSEQ Assay, a bias-controlled multiplex PCR. As for the original processing: Nucleated cell counts per sample were estimated from amplification of reference gene primers within the assay. To quantify the absolute abundance of each unique TCRbeta CDR3 rearrangement, sequence reads were collapsed and filtered. For each sample, productive Simpson clonality was calculated as the square root of Simpson's diversity index over productive rearrangements. Here the immuneACCESS table is served through TCRdb, limited to in-frame sequences with V and J called. Missing clones are a known gap in these copies; in checked studies unresolved V genes cover under half, and the rest lacks a known reason. Clone size and V and J calls were adopted from that table, with D and trimming inferred from the DNA. The sample table shows more than 85,000 clones, and about 91% are seen once. Together, the top ten hold about 3.9% of the sample.

Whole blood was collected in K2EDTA tubes by collaborating institutions according to the institutions' own protocols. For TCRbeta analysis, collaborator samples were shipped as frozen whole blood, as isolated PBMCs, or as DNA extracted from either sample type. The receptor comes from a man between 18 and 29 years old with acute or convalescent COVID-19. The material sequenced was peripheral blood. Here the chain combines TRBV7-9 and TRBJ1-2, with 8 bases in between that match TRBD1. The CDR3 is CASGQGARGYTF. The DNA reads TGTGCCAGCGGGCAGGGGGCGCGAGGCTACACCTTC.